This T cell receptor beta chain was found in a study of beta chain features in type 1 diabetes. Points on this clone: Its antigen is unidentified.

The V gene's germline CDR1 is PRHDT and CDR2 FYEKMQ (reference sequence). J lost 4 bases, V lost 4 bases, and 11 bases had no gene match. CDR3 length: 16 residues. General study points: All four CD4+ subsets of Type 1 diabetes patients contained TCRB CDR3s that were moderately but significantly shorter. The similarity of naive, central memory and Treg TCRB repertoires appeared greater among patients than among healthy donors.

Purity exceeding 95% was reached by all sorted populations. cDNA synthesis used the whole RNA isolate, giving expressed TCRB sequences. The data were produced by immunoSEQ multiplex PCR, yet TCRdb's version contains in-frame clones alone and is incomplete. Of around 250,000 clones in the sample, approximately 25% were seen once. The sample comprised naive CD4+ T cells from blood. The TCR comes from a woman aged 25 to 39 with type 1 diabetes. V is TRBV13 and J is TRBJ2-7, with 9 positions matching TRBD2. CDR3 coding DNA: TGTGCCAGCAGCTCTTCCTTAGCGGGAGTCAGGTACGAGCAGTACTTC. Encoded protein: CASSSSLAGVRYEQYF.